A single sample gave rise to the 7 T cell receptor beta chains below, sequenced in a study of cytomegalovirus exposure and HLA in healthy donors. Vbeta (60) and Jbeta (13) primers were used in the PCR. The protocol was immunoSEQ multiplex PCR, while the TCRdb copy is restricted to in-frame clones and leaves out a portion. This table has more than 95,000 clones, more than 75% appearing once. Material: PBMCs. These TCRs come from a young man in good health and CMV-seropositive.

V usage is TRBV6-1 and J usage is TRBJ2-7, with D unresolved. Trimming left V 2 bases short and J 2 bases short, with 10 bases between. The V gene's germline CDR1 is MNHNS and CDR2 SASEGT. The CDR3 is 14 residues long. The CDR3, as DNA: TGTGCCAGCAGTGAACGAGGCTCCCCCTACGAGCAGTACTTC. As protein: CASSERGSPYEQYF.

This chain links TRBV28 with TRBJ1-5; D not resolved. The V end lost 6 bases, the J end lost 6 bases, and 15 bases lay between the germline ends. Per germline, CDR1 MDHEN and CDR2 SYDVKM. The CDR3 extends over 14 amino acids. The CDR3 loop is CASSPQRLGQPQHF. CDR3 DNA sequence: TGTGCCAGCAGCCCCCAGAGGTTGGGTCAGCCCCAGCATTTT.

The J gene is TRBJ2-1, the V gene TRBV7-7; 7 nucleotides agree with TRBD2. This CDR3 spans 14 amino acids. Germline V gene data show CDR1 as SSHAT and CDR2 as FNYEAQ (reference sequence). After removal of 1 base from V and 4 bases from J, the junction contained 1 base not matched to a gene. The CDR3 DNA reads as TGTGCCAGCAGCTTAGACGGGAGGTACAATGAGCAGTTCTTC. Protein product: CASSLDGRYNEQFF.

The chain combines TRBV5-1 with TRBJ2-5; no reliable D call. The CDR3 totals 14 residues. Trimming shortened V by 3 bases and J by 1 base, and 10 bases separated the two germline ends. Germline CDR1 and CDR2: SGHRS and YFSETQ. For the CDR3, the DNA is TGCGCCAGCAGCTCGCGTGACACCCAAGAGACCCAGTACTTC. It encodes CASSSRDTQETQYF.

The rearrangement links TRBV27 to TRBJ2-7; 13 nucleotides line up with TRBD2. The junction had 7 bases not matched to a gene; V was cut back by 4 bases and J by 7 bases. The germline V gene has CDR1 MNHEY and CDR2 SMNVEV (reference sequence). CDR3 size: 15 residues. Here the CDR3 reads CASSYGLAGVYEQYF. In DNA, the CDR3 is TGTGCCAGCAGTTATGGACTAGCGGGAGTTTATGAGCAGTACTTC.

The chain recombines TRBV15 with TRBJ2-7, with a tentative D call TRBD1 (6 bases). Germline CDR1 and CDR2: LNHNV and YYDKDF (reference sequence). This CDR3 is built from 18 residues. Trimming removed 0 bases at V and 3 bases at J, with 21 bases between. CDR3 residues: CATSRDAGLLQGGYEQYF. The CDR3 nucleotides read TGTGCCACCAGCAGAGACGCCGGCCTTCTCCAAGGGGGCTACGAGCAGTACTTC.

The rearrangement links TRBV25-1 to TRBJ1-1; 7 nucleotides align to TRBD1. In germline, CDR1 is MGHDK, CDR2 SYGVNS. The V and J ends lost 3 bases and 0 bases, in that order; junction bases with no gene match: 10. The CDR3 runs 17 residues. The CDR3 loop is CASSDSRTGYMNTEAFF. As DNA, the CDR3 is TGTGCCAGCAGTGACTCGAGGACAGGCTATATGAACACTGAAGCTTTCTTT.